This TCR beta chain was recorded in a study of neurological immune-mediated disorders. V dropped 3 bases and J dropped 2 bases, with 8 bases sitting between them. The germline gives CDR1 SGHDT, CDR2 YYEEEE. The CDR3 is 13 amino acids. TCRdb re-analysed the 5' RACE reads in MiXCR, keeping a single row per CDR3 protein. The data show about 84,000 distinct CDR3 sequences, 9% to 12% seen once. The V and J genes are TRBV5-6 and TRBJ2-5, with D uncertain. The receptor's source is a man in his forties or fifties in good health. The sample taken for sequencing was PBMCs. The DNA of the CDR3 is TGTGCCAGCAGCTCCGAAATACAAGAGACCCAGTACTTC. This sequence encodes CASSSEIQETQYF. The full variable domain, in which reference TRBV5-6 and TRBJ2-5 provide the parts outside the CDR3, is DAGVTQSPTHLIKTRGQQVTLRCSPKSGHDTVSWYQQALGQGPQFIFQYYEEEERQRGNFPDRFSGHQFPNYSSELNVNALLLGDSALYLCASSSEIQETQYFGPGTRLLVL.